This T cell receptor (beta chain) was recorded in a study of patients and donors after allogeneic stem cell transplantation. This CDR3 comprises 16 residues. Between the trimmed V and J ends, which lost 4 bases and 0 bases, there was a span of 14 bases. The germline V gene has CDR1 KGHSH and CDR2 LQKENI. TCRdb reprocessed the RT-PCR reads via MiXCR and lists one record per CDR3 protein. The sample holds 200,000 to 250,000 distinct CDR3 sequences; 13% to 15% are singletons and the top ten take 11%. This clonotype was counted between two and nine times. V gene TRBV18 combines with J gene TRBJ2-3; TRBD1 or TRBD2 may be the D gene (6 bases each). The specimen was blood, either unsorted or a sorted T cell fraction (not recorded which). The sequence was collected from a human donor who was either an allogeneic HSCT recipient or a stem cell or donor lymphocyte infusion donor (not recorded which). It is not recorded whose cells these are; they may come from a transplant donor. The CDR3 sequence is CASSRLGGPSTDTQYF. The CDR3 DNA is TGTGCCAGCTCACGGCTGGGGGGCCCTAGCACAGATACGCAGTATTTT.